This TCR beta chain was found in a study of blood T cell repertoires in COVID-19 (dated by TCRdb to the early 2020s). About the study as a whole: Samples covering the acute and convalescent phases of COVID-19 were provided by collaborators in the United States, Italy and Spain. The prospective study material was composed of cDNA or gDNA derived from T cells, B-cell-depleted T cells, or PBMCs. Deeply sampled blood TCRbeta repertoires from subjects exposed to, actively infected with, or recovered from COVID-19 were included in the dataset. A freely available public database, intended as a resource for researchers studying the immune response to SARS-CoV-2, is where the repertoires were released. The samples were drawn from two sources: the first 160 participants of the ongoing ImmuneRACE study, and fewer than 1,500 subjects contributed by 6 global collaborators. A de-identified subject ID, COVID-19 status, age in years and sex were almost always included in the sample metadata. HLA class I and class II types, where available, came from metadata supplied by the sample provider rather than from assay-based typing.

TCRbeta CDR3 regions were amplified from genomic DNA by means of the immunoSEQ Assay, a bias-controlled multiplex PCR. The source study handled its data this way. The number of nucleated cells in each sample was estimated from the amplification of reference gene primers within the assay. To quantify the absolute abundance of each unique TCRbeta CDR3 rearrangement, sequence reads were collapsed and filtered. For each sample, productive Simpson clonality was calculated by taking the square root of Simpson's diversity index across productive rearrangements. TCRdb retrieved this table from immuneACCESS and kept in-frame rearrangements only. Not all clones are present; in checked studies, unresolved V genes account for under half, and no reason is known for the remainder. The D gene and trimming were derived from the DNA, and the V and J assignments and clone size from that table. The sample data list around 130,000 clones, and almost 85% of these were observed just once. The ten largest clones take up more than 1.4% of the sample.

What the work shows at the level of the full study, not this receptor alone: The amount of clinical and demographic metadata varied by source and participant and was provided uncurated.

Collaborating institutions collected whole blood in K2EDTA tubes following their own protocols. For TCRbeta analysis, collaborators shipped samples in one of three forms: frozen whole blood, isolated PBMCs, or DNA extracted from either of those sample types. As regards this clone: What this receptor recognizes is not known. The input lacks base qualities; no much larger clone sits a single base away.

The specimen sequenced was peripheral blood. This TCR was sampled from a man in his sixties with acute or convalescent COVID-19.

For the CDR3, the sequence is CSVRKAAEYGYTF. The DNA sequence is given as TGCAGCGTTAGAAAGGCCGCGGAGTATGGCTACACCTTC. The sequence links TRBV29-1 to TRBJ1-2, with no D gene named confidently. CDR1 and CDR2 are drawn from the germline V gene: SQVTM, ANQGSEA. Between the V and J ends, shortened by 5 bases and 5 bases respectively, the junction contains 15 bases. The CDR3, from cysteine to phenylalanine, totals 13 residues. The retained sequence is limited to the CDR3, 39 bases, with the frame set at the first base.